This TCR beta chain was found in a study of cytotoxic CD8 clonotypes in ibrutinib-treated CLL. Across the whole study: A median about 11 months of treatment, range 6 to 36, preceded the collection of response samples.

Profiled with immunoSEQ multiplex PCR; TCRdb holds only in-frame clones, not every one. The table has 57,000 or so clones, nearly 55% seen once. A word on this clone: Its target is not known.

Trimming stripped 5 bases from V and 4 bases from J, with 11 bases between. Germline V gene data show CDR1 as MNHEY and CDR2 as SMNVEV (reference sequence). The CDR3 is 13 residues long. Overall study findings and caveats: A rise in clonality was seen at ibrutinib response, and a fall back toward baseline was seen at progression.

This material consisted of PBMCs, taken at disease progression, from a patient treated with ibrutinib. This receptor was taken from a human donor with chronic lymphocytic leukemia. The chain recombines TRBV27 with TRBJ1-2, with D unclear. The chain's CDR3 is CASSQKVAYGYTF. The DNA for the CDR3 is TGTGCCAGCAGTCAGAAAGTTGCCTATGGCTACACCTTC.